Listed below are T cell receptor beta chains from one sample, sequenced in a study of blood T cell repertoires in COVID-19. Using immunoSEQ multiplex PCR, the repertoire was profiled, and TCRdb retains in-frame clones only, with some absent. This table holds roughly 120,000 clones, less than 90% found once. Sequencing was performed on peripheral blood. Every receptor here comes from a man aged 65-85 years who had recovered from COVID-19. The CDR3 runs from the conserved cysteine through the conserved F or W. A D gene is named only where the DNA matches it firmly. Not every row has a clone size; where given, it reads once, few, many or a size class.

clone_size: NA; j_call: TRBJ1-2; d_call: TRBD1; v_call: TRBV2; cdr3_nt: TGTGCCAGGAGTAACAGGGGGTTCTCTCGAGGCTACACCTTC; cdr3_aa: CARSNRGFSRGYTF
clone_size: NA; j_call: TRBJ1-6; d_call: NA; v_call: TRBV13; cdr3_nt: TGTGCCAGCAGTCATCGTCTCGGGGGGAGTAATTCACCCCTCCACTTT; cdr3_aa: CASSHRLGGSNSPLHF
clone_size: NA; j_call: TRBJ1-2; d_call: NA; v_call: TRBV6-2/TRBV6-3; cdr3_nt: TGTGCCAGCAGTCTCGGGGTCGGGGCTAACTATGGCTACACCTTC; cdr3_aa: CASSLGVGANYGYTF
clone_size: NA; j_call: TRBJ1-5; d_call: NA; v_call: TRBV7-8; cdr3_nt: TGTGCCAGCAGCCGCTCGGGGGGTGCTCAGCCCCAGCATTTT; cdr3_aa: CASSRSGGAQPQHF
clone_size: NA; j_call: TRBJ2-3; d_call: NA; v_call: TRBV9; cdr3_nt: TGTGCCAGCAGCACAACAGGTCGGGATACGCAGTATTTT; cdr3_aa: CASSTTGRDTQYF
clone_size: NA; j_call: TRBJ1-4; d_call: NA; v_call: TRBV20-1; cdr3_nt: TGCAGTGCTAGTCTCGCCGGAGGAGGAGAAAAACTGTTTTTT; cdr3_aa: CSASLAGGGEKLFF
clone_size: NA; j_call: TRBJ2-1; d_call: TRBD1; v_call: TRBV7-3; cdr3_nt: TGTGCCAGCAGCCGACCCGGGACAGGAGGCGAGCAGTTCTTC; cdr3_aa: CASSRPGTGGEQFF
clone_size: NA; j_call: TRBJ1-1; d_call: NA; v_call: TRBV5-4; cdr3_nt: TGTGCCAGCAGCCCCAGGGGTGGCCCCTTGGACACTGAAGCTTTCTTT; cdr3_aa: CASSPRGGPLDTEAFF
clone_size: NA; j_call: TRBJ2-7; d_call: NA; v_call: TRBV5-1; cdr3_nt: TGCGCCAGCAGCCCTGACAGTTCCGCCTACGAGCAGTACTTC; cdr3_aa: CASSPDSSAYEQYF
clone_size: NA; j_call: TRBJ1-5; d_call: NA; v_call: TRBV7-3; cdr3_nt: TGTGCCAGCAGCTTAACCTCGGATCAGCCCCAGCATTTT; cdr3_aa: CASSLTSDQPQHF
clone_size: NA; j_call: TRBJ2-2; d_call: TRBD2; v_call: TRBV7-2; cdr3_nt: TGTGCCAGCAGAGTAGCGGGGGGGGCAGGGACCAGGGAGCTGTTTTTT; cdr3_aa: CASRVAGGAGTRELFF
clone_size: NA; j_call: TRBJ2-3; d_call: TRBD2; v_call: TRBV9; cdr3_nt: TGTGCCAGCAGCCCTTGGCGGGGGGGATCAGATACGCAGTATTTT; cdr3_aa: CASSPWRGGSDTQYF
clone_size: once; j_call: TRBJ1-5; d_call: NA; v_call: TRBV12-3/TRBV12-4; cdr3_nt: TGTGCCAGCGAGGGTATCCGGGGTCAGCCCCAGCATTTT; cdr3_aa: CASEGIRGQPQHF
clone_size: NA; j_call: TRBJ2-5; d_call: TRBD1; v_call: TRBV29-1; cdr3_nt: TGCAGCGTGATGACAGGGGGGGACGAGACCCAGTACTTC; cdr3_aa: CSVMTGGDETQYF
clone_size: NA; j_call: TRBJ2-2; d_call: NA; v_call: TRBV29-1; cdr3_nt: TGCAGCGTTGACAGATCGAACACCGGGGAGCTGTTTTTT; cdr3_aa: CSVDRSNTGELFF
clone_size: NA; j_call: TRBJ2-7; d_call: TRBD1; v_call: TRBV6-5; cdr3_nt: TGTGCCAGCAGTTACATGGACAGGGGTCGCGAGCAGTACTTC; cdr3_aa: CASSYMDRGREQYF
clone_size: NA; j_call: TRBJ2-2; d_call: TRBD2; v_call: TRBV4-2; cdr3_nt: TGTGCCAGCAGACGGACTAGCGGGAGAACCGGGGAGCTGTTTTTT; cdr3_aa: CASRRTSGRTGELFF
clone_size: NA; j_call: TRBJ2-5; d_call: NA; v_call: TRBV9; cdr3_nt: TGTGCCAGCAGTCTTTTGGGGGGCCAAGAGACCCAGTACTTC; cdr3_aa: CASSLLGGQETQYF
clone_size: NA; j_call: TRBJ2-7; d_call: NA; v_call: TRBV5-8; cdr3_nt: TGTGCCAGCGGTTCGGTACAGGGCCCCTACGAGCAGTACTTC; cdr3_aa: CASGSVQGPYEQYF
clone_size: once; j_call: TRBJ2-5; d_call: NA; v_call: TRBV5-1; cdr3_nt: TGCGCCAGCAGCTACACAGGGGAGACCCAGTACTTC; cdr3_aa: CASSYTGETQYF
clone_size: NA; j_call: TRBJ2-1; d_call: TRBD2; v_call: TRBV27; cdr3_nt: TGTGCCAGCAGTTCCGGGACTAGCGGGAGGGCGAGGAATGAGCAGTTCTTC; cdr3_aa: CASSSGTSGRARNEQFF
clone_size: NA; j_call: TRBJ2-1; d_call: TRBD2; v_call: TRBV2; cdr3_nt: TGTGCCAGCAGTGAAGGGTTAGCGGGATATCTGGGGCAGTTCTTC; cdr3_aa: CASSEGLAGYLGQFF
clone_size: NA; j_call: TRBJ2-3; d_call: TRBD2; v_call: TRBV24-1; cdr3_nt: TGTGCCACCAGTTCTAGCGGGAGGGGGATAAGAGATACGCAGTATTTT; cdr3_aa: CATSSSGRGIRDTQYF
clone_size: once; j_call: TRBJ1-2; d_call: NA; v_call: TRBV25-1; cdr3_nt: TGTGCCAGCAGTGCCGCGGGGGCCTATGGCTACACCTTC; cdr3_aa: CASSAAGAYGYTF
clone_size: NA; j_call: TRBJ2-4; d_call: NA; v_call: TRBV5-6; cdr3_nt: TGTGCCAGCAGCTTGGTCCAGGGTACCAAAAACATTCAGTACTTC; cdr3_aa: CASSLVQGTKNIQYF
clone_size: many; j_call: TRBJ2-7; d_call: TRBD2; v_call: TRBV10-3; cdr3_nt: TGTGCCATCAGTGTGGCTAGCGGGAGAGAGCAGTACTTC; cdr3_aa: CAISVASGREQYF
clone_size: NA; j_call: TRBJ1-1; d_call: NA; v_call: TRBV5-4; cdr3_nt: TGTGCCAGCAGCCCTGGGGGGGGTATTTTCACTGAAGCTTTCTTT; cdr3_aa: CASSPGGGIFTEAFF
clone_size: NA; j_call: TRBJ2-7; d_call: NA; v_call: TRBV7-2; cdr3_nt: TGTGCCAGCAGCTTAGGCAGATCCTACGAGCAGTACTTC; cdr3_aa: CASSLGRSYEQYF